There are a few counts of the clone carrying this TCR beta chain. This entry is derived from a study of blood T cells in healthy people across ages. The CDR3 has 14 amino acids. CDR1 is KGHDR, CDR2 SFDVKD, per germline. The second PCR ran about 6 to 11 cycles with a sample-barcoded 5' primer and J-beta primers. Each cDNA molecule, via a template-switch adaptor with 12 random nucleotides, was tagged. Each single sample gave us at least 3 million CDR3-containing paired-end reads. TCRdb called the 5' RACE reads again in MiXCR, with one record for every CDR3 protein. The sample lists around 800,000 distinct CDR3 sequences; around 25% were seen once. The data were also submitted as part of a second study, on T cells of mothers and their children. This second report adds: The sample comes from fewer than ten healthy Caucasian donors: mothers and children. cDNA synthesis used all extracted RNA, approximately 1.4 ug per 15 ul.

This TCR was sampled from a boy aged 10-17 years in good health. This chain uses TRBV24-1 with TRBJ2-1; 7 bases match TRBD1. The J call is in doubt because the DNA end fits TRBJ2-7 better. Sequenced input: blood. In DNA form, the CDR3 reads TGTGCCACCGCCGACCCGAACAGGGGAGACGAGCAGTACTTC. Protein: CATADPNRGDEQYF.